The 30 T cell receptor beta chains listed next were all sequenced from one sample in a study of OX40 agonist ivuxolimab in advanced cancers. TCRdb keeps only in-frame clones here, not all; method: immunoSEQ multiplex PCR. The sample lists under 90,000 clones; roughly 86% were seen once. The sequencing here drew on CD4+ or CD8+ T cells sorted from blood, taken in a trial of the OX40 agonist ivuxolimab. All receptors come from an adult with an advanced solid tumor such as melanoma, head and neck, liver or kidney cancer.

The chain's CDR3 is CASRGQRLEEAKNIQYF. The CDR3 region has the DNA TGTGCCAGTAGAGGACAGCGGTTAGAGGAAGCCAAAAACATTCAGTACTTC. The chain employs TRBV19 and TRBJ2-4; a possible D gene is TRBD1 (6 bases). V lost 6 bases and J 0 bases, leaving 18 bases between the germline ends. Germline lookup yields CDR1 LNHDA and CDR2 SQIVND (reference sequence). This CDR3 is built from 17 residues.

The chain's CDR3 is CASTLRGGLAEAFF. CDR3 bases: TGTGCCAGCACCCTTCGGGGGGGGTTGGCTGAAGCTTTCTTT. The J gene is TRBJ1-1, the V gene TRBV6-5; tentative D call: TRBD1 (5 bases). Germline V gives CDR1 MNHEY, CDR2 SVGAGI. V gave up 7 bases and J gave up 6 bases, with 18 bases separating them. There are 14 residues in the CDR3.

The chain couples TRBV2 to TRBJ1-5, with unresolved D. Germline V gene lookup returns CDR1 SNHLY and CDR2 FYNNEI. Between the trimmed V and J ends, which lost 3 bases and 4 bases, there was a span of 7 bases. This CDR3 has 13 amino acids. The CDR3 region is CASSDKGNQPQHF. As DNA, the CDR3 is TGTGCCAGCAGTGATAAGGGTAATCAGCCCCAGCATTTT.

The chain joins TRBV4-1 to TRBJ2-3; either TRBD1 or TRBD2 may fit D (5 bases each). This CDR3 contains 14 residues. Germline assignment: CDR1 MGHRA and CDR2 YSYEKL. With 2 bases removed from V and 1 base from J, the gap between germline ends came to 7 bases. CDR3 nucleotide sequence: TGCGCCAGCAGCCAACCGGGACGCACAGATACGCAGTATTTT. This codes for CASSQPGRTDTQYF.

The J gene is TRBJ1-4, the V gene TRBV5-1; 9 bases are shared with TRBD1. The CDR3 runs 12 residues. The J segment lost 7 bases and the V segment lost 5 bases, leaving 0 bases of the junction unmatched. CDR1 is SGHRS, CDR2 YFSETQ, per germline. This CDR3 is CASRDRGEKLFF. Written as DNA, the CDR3 is TGCGCCAGCAGGGACAGGGGTGAAAAACTGTTTTTT. The entire variable domain, with the rest obtained from reference TRBV5-1 and TRBJ1-4, is as follows: KAGVTQTPRYLIKTRGQQVTLSCSPISGHRSVSWYQQTPGQGLQFLFEYFSETQRNKGNFPGRFSGRQFSNSRSEMNVSTLELGDSALYLCASRDRGEKLFFGSGTQLSVL.

V usage is TRBV21-1 and J usage is TRBJ2-7; the table's D call, TRBD1, has no DNA check behind it. TRBV21-1 is reported as a pseudogene. The CDR3 spans 14 residues. The DNA for the CDR3 is TGTGCCAGCAGCAAAGAGGGGAACTCCTACGAGCAGTACTTC. Translating it yields CASSKEGNSYEQYF.

This chain connects TRBV12-5 to TRBJ1-1; TRBD1 is a possible D gene (6 bases). Germline lookup yields CDR1 LGHNT and CDR2 FRNRAP. The CDR3 sequence is 21 residues long. V was shortened by 0 bases and J by 2 bases, with 28 bases between the two germline ends. In DNA form, the CDR3 reads TGTGCTAGTGGTTTGGTCGAATCAAGGGGGGGCAGGAACATGTTAAACACTGAAGCTTTCTTT. This gives the protein CASGLVESRGGRNMLNTEAFF.

J is TRBJ2-1 and V is TRBV19, with 12 bases fitting TRBD2. The J segment lost 2 bases and the V segment lost 6 bases, leaving 5 bases of the junction unmatched. Per germline, CDR1 LNHDA and CDR2 SQIVND (reference sequence). This CDR3 is 16 amino acids long. CDR3 bases: TGTGCCAGTAGCAAGACTAGCGGGGGACCCTACAATGAGCAGTTCTTC. Protein: CASSKTSGGPYNEQFF. Filled out from reference TRBV19 and TRBJ2-1, the complete variable domain reads DGGITQSPKYLFRKEGQNVTLSCEQNLNHDAMYWYRQDPGQGLRLIYYSQIVNDFQKGDIAEGYSVSREKKESFPLTVTSAQKNPTAFYLCASSKTSGGPYNEQFFGPGTRLTVL.

The genes are TRBV9 and TRBJ2-1; D assignment may be TRBD1 or TRBD2 (5 bases each). Germline lookup yields CDR1 SGDLS and CDR2 YYNGEE. The CDR3 is 16 residues long. V was pared by 0 bases and J by 0 bases, with 10 bases between. CDR3 coding DNA: TGTGCCAGCAGCGTAGCCGGGGACCCCTCCTACAATGAGCAGTTCTTC. Translated: CASSVAGDPSYNEQFF.

The chain has TRBV7-2 and TRBJ2-4; 9 nucleotides align to TRBD1. Germline V gene data show CDR1 as SGHTA and CDR2 as FQGNSA. The CDR3 has 16 amino acids. The junction had 5 bases not matched to a gene; V was cut back by 5 bases and J by 0 bases. The CDR3 nucleotides read TGTGCCAGCAGCCAACAGGGGGCCTTAGCCAAAAACATTCAGTACTTC. Translation: CASSQQGALAKNIQYF.

This sequence joins TRBV5-4 and TRBJ2-3, with 10 bases matching TRBD1. J lost 2 bases, V lost 3 bases, and 6 bases had no gene match. The CDR3 has 16 residues. Germline V gives CDR1 SGHNT, CDR2 YYREEE (reference sequence). The chain's CDR3 is CASSSDRGGATDTQYF. The DNA for the CDR3 is TGTGCCAGCAGCTCGGACAGGGGGGGTGCCACAGATACGCAGTATTTT.

The V call is TRBV6-5, the J call TRBJ1-2; TRBD1 is a possible D gene (5 bases). V was clipped by 7 bases and J by 0 bases, with 9 bases between them. This CDR3 is 13 amino acids long. CDR1 and CDR2 (germline): MNHEY, SVGAGI. CDR3 in DNA: TGTGCCAGCAAGAGGGGTTCTAACTATGGCTACACCTTC. It is translated as CASKRGSNYGYTF.

CDR3 region: CAISERSSHREQFF. The CDR3 bases are TGTGCCATCAGTGAGAGGAGTAGTCATAGGGAGCAGTTCTTC. The V gene is TRBV10-3, the J gene TRBJ2-1; D unclear. Trimming shortened V by 2 bases and J by 10 bases, and 15 bases separated the two germline ends. This CDR3 spans 14 amino acids. CDR1 and CDR2 from the germline V gene are ENHRY and SYGVKD.

This clone was seen a handful of times. J is TRBJ2-3 and V is TRBV7-9; no reliable D call. The V and J ends lost 3 bases and 2 bases respectively, with 12 bases between them. The length of the CDR3 is 15 residues. Germline CDR1 SEHNR, CDR2 FQNEAQ (reference sequence). The CDR3 here is CASSFGGSVTDTQYF. The CDR3 DNA follows: TGTGCCAGCAGCTTCGGCGGTTCTGTCACAGATACGCAGTATTTT.

V and J are TRBV18 and TRBJ1-5; D not certain. The CDR3 is 13 residues long. V was clipped by 2 bases and J by 2 bases, with 4 bases between them. The germline gives CDR1 KGHSH, CDR2 LQKENI. The CDR3 spells CASSPGRNQPQHF. The CDR3 DNA sequence: TGTGCCAGCTCACCAGGGCGCAATCAGCCCCAGCATTTT.

This chain connects TRBV5-4 to TRBJ2-4, with TRBD1 identical over 10 bases. V lost 4 bases to trimming and J lost 7 bases; unmatched junction nucleotides: 5. Germline V lookup: CDR1 SGHNT, CDR2 YYREEE (reference sequence). CDR3 length: 14 amino acids. CDR3 sequence reads: CASSKTGGLNIQYF. DNA for the CDR3: TGTGCCAGCAGCAAGACAGGGGGCCTTAACATTCAGTACTTC.

V usage is TRBV19 and J usage is TRBJ2-3, with no clear D. V lost 5 bases, J lost 0 bases, and 9 bases lay in between. CDR1 and CDR2 from the germline V gene are LNHDA and SQIVND (reference sequence). The CDR3 length is 14 residues. CDR3 DNA: TGTGCCAGTAGTGCACAAGTTAGCACAGATACGCAGTATTTT. Protein product: CASSAQVSTDTQYF.

This clone was detected only once. The same CDR3 also results from other DNA sequences found in this sample. V gene TRBV7-9 combines with J gene TRBJ2-3, with D unclear. Per germline, CDR1 SEHNR and CDR2 FQNEAQ (reference sequence). This CDR3 spans 12 amino acids. The V end was cut by 3 bases, the J end by 3 bases, with 4 bases between. CDR3 DNA: TGTGCCAGCAGCTTTGATACAGATACGCAGTATTTT. This gives the protein CASSFDTDTQYF.

The V and J genes are TRBV5-6 and TRBJ2-7; 9 bases align to TRBD2. J gave up 5 bases and V 2 bases, and 5 bases lay outside the gene matches. CDR1 is SGHDT and CDR2 is YYEEEE in the germline V gene. The CDR3 length is 14 residues. CDR3 in amino acids: CASSFRREGDEQYF. Here the CDR3 DNA reads TGTGCCAGCAGCTTCCGGCGGGAGGGCGACGAGCAGTACTTC. The variable domain in full, completed from reference TRBV5-6 and TRBJ2-7, reads DAGVTQSPTHLIKTRGQQVTLRCSPKSGHDTVSWYQQALGQGPQFIFQYYEEEERQRGNFPDRFSGHQFPNYSSELNVNALLLGDSALYLCASSFRREGDEQYFGPGTRLTVT.

By share, this clone counts as medium-sized. Other DNA variants within this sample encode the same CDR3. The J gene is TRBJ1-2, the V gene TRBV30, with a weak D call TRBD1 (5 bases). V was cut by 0 bases and J by 8 bases, with 13 bases left in between. Germline V lookup: CDR1 GTSNPN, CDR2 SVGIG (reference sequence). CDR3 length: 13 amino acids. The CDR3 nucleotides are TGTGCCTGGAGTGTACTGGGGGGGTACGGCTACACCTTC. It codes for CAWSVLGGYGYTF.

The chain employs TRBV7-8 and TRBJ2-5; D is unresolved. Deletions cut 7 bases from V and 5 bases from J, with 17 bases between. This CDR3 contains 14 residues. Germline V CDR1 and CDR2: SGHVS, FQNEAQ. In nucleotides, the CDR3 is TGTGCCAGCACTTCCAGGCTGCGTAGGGAGACCCAGTACTTC. It is translated as CASTSRLRRETQYF. Together with reference TRBV7-8 and TRBJ2-5, the CDR3 gives the full variable domain: GAGVSQSPRYKVAKRGQDVALRCDPISGHVSLFWYQQALGQGPEFLTYFQNEAQLDKSGLPSDRFFAERPEGSVSTLKIQRTQQEDSAVYLCASTSRLRRETQYFGPGTRLLVL.

The gene calls are TRBV5-1 and TRBJ1-1; D unresolved. The CDR3 contains 15 residues. V lost 4 bases to trimming and J lost 1 base, with 14 bases between them. In germline, CDR1 is SGHRS, CDR2 YFSETQ. DNA for the CDR3: TGCGCCAGCAGCCCTCGGACGGACGGGAACACTGAAGCTTTCTTT. This translates into CASSPRTDGNTEAFF.

The chain has TRBV11-2 and TRBJ2-3; possibly TRBD2 for D (5 bases). CDR3 length: 14 residues. CDR1 is SGHAT and CDR2 is FQNNGV in the germline V gene. V lost 5 bases, J lost 2 bases, and 11 bases lay in between. CDR3 nucleotide sequence: TGTGCCAGCAGCCATCGGGGTTCCACAGATACGCAGTATTTT. Protein: CASSHRGSTDTQYF.

The chain has TRBV18 and TRBJ1-1; TRBD1 might be the D (6 bases). V was clipped by 2 bases and J by 3 bases, with 16 bases between them. The CDR3 sequence is 16 residues long. CDR1 KGHSH and CDR2 LQKENI come from the germline V gene. CDR3 DNA sequence: TGTGCCAGCTCACCAGCAAACAGGGTATGGGACACTGAAGCTTTCTTT. Encoded protein: CASSPANRVWDTEAFF.

The chain couples TRBV7-9 to TRBJ1-6; D is perhaps TRBD1 (5 bases). CDR1 and CDR2 (germline): SEHNR, FQNEAQ (reference sequence). Between the trimmed V and J ends, which lost 8 bases and 10 bases, there was a span of 12 bases. The CDR3 has 12 residues. The CDR3 spells CASGTMGSPLHF. The CDR3 coding sequence is TGTGCCAGCGGGACGATGGGCTCACCCCTCCACTTT.

V is TRBV6-6 and J is TRBJ2-7; D is possibly TRBD1 (5 bases). CDR3 length equals 14 residues. CDR1 MNHNY and CDR2 SVGAGI come from the germline V gene (reference sequence). Trimming removed 4 bases at V and 0 bases at J, with 10 bases between. This chain's CDR3 is CASSSRQNSYEQYF. The CDR3 bases are TGTGCCAGCAGTTCTAGACAGAACTCCTACGAGCAGTACTTC.

The chain joins TRBV6-1 to TRBJ1-2, with 9 nucleotides matching TRBD1. V shed 6 bases and J 2 bases; nucleotides not matched to a gene: 4. This CDR3 has 14 residues. Germline-derived CDR1 and CDR2 are MNHNS and SASEGT. The CDR3 protein is CASRSGTGNYGYTF. CDR3 DNA sequence: TGTGCCAGCAGATCCGGGACAGGGAACTATGGCTACACCTTC.

The V call is TRBV2, the J call TRBJ2-7, with a weak D call TRBD1 (7 bases). Germline V gene data show CDR1 as SNHLY and CDR2 as FYNNEI. V lost 4 bases, J lost 1 base, and 11 bases lay in between. The CDR3 totals 14 residues. The CDR3 DNA sequence: TGTGCCAGCAGTGGGCAGGGGGGATCCTACGAGCAGTACTTC. Protein product: CASSGQGGSYEQYF.

V usage is TRBV2 and J usage is TRBJ2-5; D not certain. CDR1 is SNHLY and CDR2 is FYNNEI in the germline V gene. The CDR3 spans 13 residues. V shed 1 base and J shed 5 bases, with 8 bases lying between them. CDR3 DNA sequence: TGTGCCAGCAGTGAAGACCCCCGGGAGACCCAGTACTTC. The encoded protein is CASSEDPRETQYF.

The V call is TRBV19, the J call TRBJ1-4; 9 nucleotides line up with TRBD1. The germline gives CDR1 LNHDA, CDR2 SQIVND (reference sequence). This CDR3 comprises 14 residues. The V and J ends lost 7 bases and 8 bases, in that order; junction bases with no gene match: 8. The CDR3 region is CASTPGTGREKLFF. Here the CDR3 DNA reads TGTGCCAGTACCCCCGGGACAGGGAGGGAAAAACTGTTTTTT.